This T cell receptor (beta chain) was sequenced in a study of beta chain features in type 1 diabetes. The wider study: The study found patients and healthy donors alike in age, gender and cell yields. General study findings and limits: PCR could preferentially amplify shorter templates, alike in patients and controls. TCRB repertoires of naive, central memory and Treg cells appeared more similar among patients than among healthy donors.

What was sequenced were expressed TCRB transcripts, since all of the isolated RNA had been reverse transcribed. Clones were read by immunoSEQ multiplex PCR, and TCRdb kept only the in-frame ones, dropping some. The sample consists of about 160,000 clones, roughly 9.1% of them appearing once. Concerning this clone: Its antigen is not identified.

This CDR3 region has 15 residues. Germline CDR1 reads SEHNR; CDR2 reads FQNEAQ (reference sequence). V gave up 1 base and J gave up 7 bases; unmatched junction bases: 1. This sequence joins TRBV7-9 and TRBJ2-1; TRBD2 matches 13 bases. This TCR came from a woman younger than 30 in good health. Sequencing was done on a sample of central memory CD4+ T cells from blood. The chain's CDR3 is CASSLGTSGSNEQFF. CDR3 coding DNA: TGTGCCAGCAGCTTAGGGACTAGCGGGAGTAATGAGCAGTTCTTC.